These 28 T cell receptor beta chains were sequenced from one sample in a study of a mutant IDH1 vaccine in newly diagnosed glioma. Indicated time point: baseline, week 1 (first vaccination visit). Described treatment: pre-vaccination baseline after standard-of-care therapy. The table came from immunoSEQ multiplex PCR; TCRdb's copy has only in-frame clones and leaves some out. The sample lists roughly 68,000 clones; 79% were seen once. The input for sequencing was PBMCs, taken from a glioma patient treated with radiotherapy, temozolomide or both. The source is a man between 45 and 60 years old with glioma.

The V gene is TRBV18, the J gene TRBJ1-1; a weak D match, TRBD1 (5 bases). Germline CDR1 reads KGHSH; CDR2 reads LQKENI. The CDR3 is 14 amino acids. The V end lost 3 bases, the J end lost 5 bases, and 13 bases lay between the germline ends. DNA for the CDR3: TGTGCCAGCTCACCCAGACCGGACATGACTGAAGCTTTCTTT. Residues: CASSPRPDMTEAFF.

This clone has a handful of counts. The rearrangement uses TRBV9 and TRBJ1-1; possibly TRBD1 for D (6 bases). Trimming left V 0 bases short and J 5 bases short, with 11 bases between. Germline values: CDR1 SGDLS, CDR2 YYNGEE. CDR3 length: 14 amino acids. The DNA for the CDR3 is TGTGCCAGCAGCGTAGGGGGGGCCCATACTGAAGCTTTCTTT. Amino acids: CASSVGGAHTEAFF.

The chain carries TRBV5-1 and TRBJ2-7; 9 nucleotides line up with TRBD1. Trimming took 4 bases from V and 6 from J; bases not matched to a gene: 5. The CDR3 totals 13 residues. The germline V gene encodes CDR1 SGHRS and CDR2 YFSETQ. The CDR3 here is CASSRDRDGEQYF. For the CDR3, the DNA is TGCGCCAGCAGCAGGGACAGGGATGGCGAGCAGTACTTC. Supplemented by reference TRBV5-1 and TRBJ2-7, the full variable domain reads KAGVTQTPRYLIKTRGQQVTLSCSPISGHRSVSWYQQTPGQGLQFLFEYFSETQRNKGNFPGRFSGRQFSNSRSEMNVSTLELGDSALYLCASSRDRDGEQYFGPGTRLTVT.

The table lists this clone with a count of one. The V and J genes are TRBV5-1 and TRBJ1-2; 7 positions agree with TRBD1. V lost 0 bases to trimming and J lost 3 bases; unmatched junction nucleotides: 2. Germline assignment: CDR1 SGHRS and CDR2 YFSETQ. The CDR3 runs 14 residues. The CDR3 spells CASSLGGTDYGYTF. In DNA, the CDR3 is TGCGCCAGCAGCTTGGGAGGGACAGACTATGGCTACACCTTC.

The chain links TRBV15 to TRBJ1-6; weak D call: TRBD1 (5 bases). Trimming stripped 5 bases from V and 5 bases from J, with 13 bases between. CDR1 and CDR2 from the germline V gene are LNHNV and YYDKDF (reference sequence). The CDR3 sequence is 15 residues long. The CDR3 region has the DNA TGTGCCACCAGCCAAGAGGGGCGGCATAATTCACCCCTCCACTTT. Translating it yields CATSQEGRHNSPLHF.

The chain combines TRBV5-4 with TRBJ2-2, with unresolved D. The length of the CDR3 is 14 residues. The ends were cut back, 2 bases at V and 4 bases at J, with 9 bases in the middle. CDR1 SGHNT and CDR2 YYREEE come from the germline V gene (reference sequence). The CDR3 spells CASSFTPGTGELFF. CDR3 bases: TGTGCCAGCAGCTTTACTCCTGGCACCGGGGAGCTGTTTTTT.

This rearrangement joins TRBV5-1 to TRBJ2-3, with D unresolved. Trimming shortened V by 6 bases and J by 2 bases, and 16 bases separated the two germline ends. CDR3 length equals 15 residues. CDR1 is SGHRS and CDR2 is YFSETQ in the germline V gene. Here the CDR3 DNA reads TGCGCCAGCACCGAAGCTAGTCCCGTCACAGATACGCAGTATTTT. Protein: CASTEASPVTDTQYF.

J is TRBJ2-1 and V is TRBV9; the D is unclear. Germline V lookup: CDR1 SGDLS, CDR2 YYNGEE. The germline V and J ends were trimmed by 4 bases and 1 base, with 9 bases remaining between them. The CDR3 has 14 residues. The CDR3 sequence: CASSFTDSYNEQFF. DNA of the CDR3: TGTGCCAGCAGCTTTACTGATTCCTACAATGAGCAGTTCTTC.

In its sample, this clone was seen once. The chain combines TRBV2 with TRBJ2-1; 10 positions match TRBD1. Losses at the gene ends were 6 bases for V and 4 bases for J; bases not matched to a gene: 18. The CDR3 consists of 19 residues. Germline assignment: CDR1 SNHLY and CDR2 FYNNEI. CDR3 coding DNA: TGTGCCAGCAGGAGGGACAGGGGTGGGTGGGAGAAAACGTACAATGAGCAGTTCTTC. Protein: CASRRDRGGWEKTYNEQFF.

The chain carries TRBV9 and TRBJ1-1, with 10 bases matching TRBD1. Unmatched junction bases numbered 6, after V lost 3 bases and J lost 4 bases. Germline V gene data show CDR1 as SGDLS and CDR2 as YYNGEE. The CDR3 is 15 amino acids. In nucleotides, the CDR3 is TGTGCCAGCAGCGCGACAGGGGGCGCGAGCACTGAAGCTTTCTTT. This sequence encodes CASSATGGASTEAFF. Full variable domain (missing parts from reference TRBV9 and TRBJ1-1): DSGVTQTPKHLITATGQRVTLRCSPRSGDLSVYWYQQSLDQGLQFLIQYYNGEERAKGNILERFSAQQFPDLHSELNLSSLELGDSALYFCASSATGGASTEAFFGQGTRLTVV.

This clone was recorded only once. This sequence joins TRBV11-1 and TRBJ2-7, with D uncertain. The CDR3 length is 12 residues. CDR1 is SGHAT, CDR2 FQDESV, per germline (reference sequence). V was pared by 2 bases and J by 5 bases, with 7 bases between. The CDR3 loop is CASSLTSDEQYF. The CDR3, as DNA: TGTGCCAGCAGCTTAACAAGCGACGAGCAGTACTTC. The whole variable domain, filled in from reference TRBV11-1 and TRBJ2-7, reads EAEVAQSPRYKITEKSQAVAFWCDPISGHATLYWYRQILGQGPELLVQFQDESVVDDSQLPKDRFSAERLKGVDSTLKIQPAELGDSAMYLCASSLTSDEQYFGPGTRLTVT.

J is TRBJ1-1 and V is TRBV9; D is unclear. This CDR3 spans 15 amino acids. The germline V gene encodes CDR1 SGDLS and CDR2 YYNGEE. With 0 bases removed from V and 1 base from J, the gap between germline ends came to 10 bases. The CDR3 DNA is TGTGCCAGCAGCGTAGATGCGACCGGGAACACTGAAGCTTTCTTT. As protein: CASSVDATGNTEAFF.

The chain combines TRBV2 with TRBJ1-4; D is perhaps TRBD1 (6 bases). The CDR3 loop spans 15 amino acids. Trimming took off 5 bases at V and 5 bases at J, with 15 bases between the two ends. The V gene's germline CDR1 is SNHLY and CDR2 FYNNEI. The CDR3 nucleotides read TGTGCCAGCAGTCGTCGGACAGTACTGAATGAAAAACTGTTTTTT. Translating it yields CASSRRTVLNEKLFF.

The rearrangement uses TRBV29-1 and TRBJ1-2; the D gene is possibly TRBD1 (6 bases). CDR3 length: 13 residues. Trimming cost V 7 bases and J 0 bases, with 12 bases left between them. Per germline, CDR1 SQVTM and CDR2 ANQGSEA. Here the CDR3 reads CSESDSPNYGYTF. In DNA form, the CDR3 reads TGCAGCGAGTCGGACAGCCCTAACTATGGCTACACCTTC.

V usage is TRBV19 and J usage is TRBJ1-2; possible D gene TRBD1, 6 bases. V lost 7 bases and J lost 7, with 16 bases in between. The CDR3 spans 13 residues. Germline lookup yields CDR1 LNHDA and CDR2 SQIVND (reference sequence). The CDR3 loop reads CASNPGAQTGYTF. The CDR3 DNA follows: TGTGCCAGTAACCCGGGGGCTCAGACTGGCTACACCTTC. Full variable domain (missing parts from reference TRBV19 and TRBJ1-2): DGGITQSPKYLFRKEGQNVTLSCEQNLNHDAMYWYRQDPGQGLRLIYYSQIVNDFQKGDIAEGYSVSREKKESFPLTVTSAQKNPTAFYLCASNPGAQTGYTFGSGTRLTVV.

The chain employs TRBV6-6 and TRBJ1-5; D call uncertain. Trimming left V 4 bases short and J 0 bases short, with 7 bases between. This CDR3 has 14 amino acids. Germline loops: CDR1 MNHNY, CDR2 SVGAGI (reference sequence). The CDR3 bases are TGTGCCAGCAGTTCCCAAAATAGCAATCAGCCCCAGCATTTT. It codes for CASSSQNSNQPQHF.

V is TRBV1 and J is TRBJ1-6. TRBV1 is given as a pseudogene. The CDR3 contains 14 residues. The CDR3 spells CTSRRDLGNSPLHF. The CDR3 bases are TGCACCAGCAGGAGGGATTTGGGGAATTCACCCCTCCACTTT.

The CDR3 reads CASSVSGQDYEQYF. CDR3 DNA sequence: TGTGCCAGCAGCGTATCTGGACAGGACTACGAGCAGTACTTC. The genes are TRBV9 and TRBJ2-7; TRBD1 matches 7 bases. The CDR3 is 14 residues long. The trim removed 1 base at V and 3 bases at J, leaving 4 bases unmatched. The germline CDR1 and CDR2 sequences are SGDLS and YYNGEE.

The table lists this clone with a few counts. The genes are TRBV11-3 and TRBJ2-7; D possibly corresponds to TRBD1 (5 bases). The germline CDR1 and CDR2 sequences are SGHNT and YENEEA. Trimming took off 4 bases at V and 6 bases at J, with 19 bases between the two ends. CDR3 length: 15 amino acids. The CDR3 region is CASSSQGEGAGEQYF. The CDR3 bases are TGTGCCAGCAGCTCCCAAGGAGAAGGGGCCGGCGAGCAGTACTTC.

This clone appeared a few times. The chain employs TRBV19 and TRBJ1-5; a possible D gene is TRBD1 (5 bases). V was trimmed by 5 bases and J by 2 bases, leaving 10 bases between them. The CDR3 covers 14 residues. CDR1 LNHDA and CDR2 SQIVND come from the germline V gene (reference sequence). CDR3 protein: CASSWTTGNQPQHF. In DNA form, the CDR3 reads TGTGCCAGTAGTTGGACAACGGGCAATCAGCCCCAGCATTTT. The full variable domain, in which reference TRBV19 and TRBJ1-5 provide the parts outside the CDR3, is DGGITQSPKYLFRKEGQNVTLSCEQNLNHDAMYWYRQDPGQGLRLIYYSQIVNDFQKGDIAEGYSVSREKKESFPLTVTSAQKNPTAFYLCASSWTTGNQPQHFGDGTRLSIL.

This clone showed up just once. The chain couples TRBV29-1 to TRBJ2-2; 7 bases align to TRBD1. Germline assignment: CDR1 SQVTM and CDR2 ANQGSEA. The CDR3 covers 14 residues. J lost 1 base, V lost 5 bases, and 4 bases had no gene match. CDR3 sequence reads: CSVHGQVNTGELFF. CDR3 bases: TGCAGCGTTCATGGACAGGTGAACACCGGGGAGCTGTTTTTT.

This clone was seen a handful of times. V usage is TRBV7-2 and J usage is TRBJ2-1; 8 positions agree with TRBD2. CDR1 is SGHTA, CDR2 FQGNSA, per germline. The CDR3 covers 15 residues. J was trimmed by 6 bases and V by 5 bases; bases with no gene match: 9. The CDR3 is CASSPPGLAGNEQFF. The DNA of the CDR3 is TGTGCCAGCAGCCCTCCGGGCCTAGCGGGCAATGAGCAGTTCTTC. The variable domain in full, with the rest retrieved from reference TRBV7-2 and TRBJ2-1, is GAGVSQSPSNKVTEKGKDVELRCDPISGHTALYWYRQSLGQGLEFLIYFQGNSAPDKSGLPSDRFSAERTGGSVSTLTIQRTQQEDSAVYLCASSPPGLAGNEQFFGPGTRLTVL.

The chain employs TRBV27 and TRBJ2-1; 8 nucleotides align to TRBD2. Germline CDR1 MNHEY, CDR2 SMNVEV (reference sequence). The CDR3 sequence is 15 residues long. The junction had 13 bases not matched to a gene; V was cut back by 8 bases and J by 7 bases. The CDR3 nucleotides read TGTGCCAGCTCTCCGGGGGGGAGTGGTGAGAATGAGCAGTTCTTC. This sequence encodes CASSPGGSGENEQFF.

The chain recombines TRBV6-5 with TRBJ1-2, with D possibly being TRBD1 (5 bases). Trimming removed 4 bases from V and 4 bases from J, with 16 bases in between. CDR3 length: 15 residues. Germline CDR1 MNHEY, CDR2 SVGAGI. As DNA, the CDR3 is TGTGCCAGCAGTTTCAACGCCGGGGCGAGCTATGGCTACACCTTC. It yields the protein CASSFNAGASYGYTF.

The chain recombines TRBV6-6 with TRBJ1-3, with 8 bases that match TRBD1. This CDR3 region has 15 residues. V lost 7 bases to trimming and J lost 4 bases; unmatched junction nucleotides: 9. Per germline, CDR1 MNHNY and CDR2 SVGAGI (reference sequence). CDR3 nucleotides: TGTGCCAGCAAACGACAGGGGAGGGTAGGAAACACCATATATTTT. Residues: CASKRQGRVGNTIYF.

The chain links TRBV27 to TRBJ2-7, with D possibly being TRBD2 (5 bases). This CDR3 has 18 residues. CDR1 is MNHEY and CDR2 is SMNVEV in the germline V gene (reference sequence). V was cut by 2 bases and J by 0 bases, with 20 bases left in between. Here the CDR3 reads CASSLRYLDSTSSYEQYF. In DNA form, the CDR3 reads TGTGCCAGCAGTTTACGGTATTTGGACTCCACGAGCTCCTACGAGCAGTACTTC.

CDR3 in amino acids: CASSLRGAHQPQHF. CDR3 DNA sequence: TGTGCCAGCAGCTTGCGAGGGGCCCATCAGCCCCAGCATTTT. V and J are TRBV5-5 and TRBJ1-5; a weak D match, TRBD1 (5 bases). Trimming stripped 1 base from V and 5 bases from J, with 10 bases between. Germline V CDR1 and CDR2: SGHKS, YYEKEE (reference sequence). The CDR3 totals 14 residues. Full variable domain (remainder filled in from reference TRBV5-5 and TRBJ1-5): DAGVTQSPTHLIKTRGQQVTLRCSPISGHKSVSWYQQVLGQGPQFIFQYYEKEERGRGNFPDRFSARQFPNYSSELNVNALLLGDSALYLCASSLRGAHQPQHFGDGTRLSIL.

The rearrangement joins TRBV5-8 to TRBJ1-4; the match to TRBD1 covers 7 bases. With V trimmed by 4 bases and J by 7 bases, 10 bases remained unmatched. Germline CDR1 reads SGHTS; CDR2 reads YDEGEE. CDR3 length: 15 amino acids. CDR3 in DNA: TGTGCCAGCAGCCTAGGACAGGTCCCTAGTGAAAAACTGTTTTTT. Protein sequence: CASSLGQVPSEKLFF.